One sample yielded the 6 T cell receptor beta chains listed below, sequenced in a study of beta chain features in type 1 diabetes. Expressed TCRB transcripts were sequenced, since all the RNA that had been isolated was reverse transcribed. Here immunoSEQ multiplex PCR was the method, and the copy in TCRdb shows in-frame clones only, minus some. The sample lists 810,000 or so clones; 17% were seen once. Sequenced: naive CD4+ T cells from blood. The receptors originated from a woman under 30 in good health.

The chain has TRBV7-9 and TRBJ1-4; D is uncertain. Germline V gene lookup returns CDR1 SEHNR and CDR2 FQNEAQ (reference sequence). The CDR3 is 16 residues long. Trimming shortened V by 3 bases and J by 5 bases, and 16 bases separated the two germline ends. CDR3 bases: TGTGCCAGCAGCTTGGGCCCCGCCAGAAGGAATGAAAAACTGTTTTTT. It specifies CASSLGPARRNEKLFF.

There are a few counts of this clone. CDR3: CASTFKTSGRSDEQYF. The CDR3 DNA reads as TGTGCCAGCACCTTTAAGACTAGCGGGAGATCGGACGAGCAGTACTTC. The chain joins TRBV21-1 to TRBJ2-7; TRBD2 is the table's D call, not checked against the DNA. TRBV21-1 is termed a pseudogene. This CDR3 region has 16 residues.

As concerns this clone: At the DNA level, this CDR3 is encoded by other sequences in the same sample as well. J is TRBJ2-2 and V is TRBV7-3, with a possible D match to TRBD2 (6 bases). The CDR3 consists of 13 residues. Germline-derived CDR1 and CDR2 are SGHTA and FQGTGA. The V gene lost 4 bases and the J gene lost 5 bases, with 8 bases spanning the gap. The CDR3 here is CASSSRGTGELFF. CDR3 coding DNA: TGTGCCAGCAGCTCCCGGGGGACCGGGGAGCTGTTTTTT.

The rearrangement uses TRBV7-8 and TRBJ2-5; 8 bases line up with TRBD2. Germline trimming cut 2 bases from V and 6 bases from J; bases unmatched to any gene: 8. CDR1 is SGHVS, CDR2 FQNEAQ, per germline. The CDR3 runs 15 residues. The CDR3 sequence: CASSLFSGSIQTQYF. CDR3 sequence (DNA): TGTGCCAGCAGCTTATTCAGCGGGAGCATTCAGACCCAGTACTTC. Full variable domain (remainder filled in from reference TRBV7-8 and TRBJ2-5): GAGVSQSPRYKVAKRGQDVALRCDPISGHVSLFWYQQALGQGPEFLTYFQNEAQLDKSGLPSDRFFAERPEGSVSTLKIQRTQQEDSAVYLCASSLFSGSIQTQYFGPGTRLLVL.

The genes are TRBV27 and TRBJ2-1; 8 positions match TRBD2. The V gene's germline CDR1 is MNHEY and CDR2 SMNVEV (reference sequence). The trim removed 2 bases at V and 6 bases at J, leaving 3 bases unmatched. This CDR3 is 14 amino acids long. CDR3 in amino acids: CASSLPGGGNEQFF. The CDR3 DNA sequence: TGTGCCAGCAGTTTACCGGGAGGGGGCAATGAGCAGTTCTTC.

V usage is TRBV6-6 and J usage is TRBJ2-7, with 11 bases that match TRBD2. The CDR3 runs to 16 residues. From germline, CDR1 is MNHNY and CDR2 SVGAGI (reference sequence). J gave up 0 bases and V 6 bases, and 7 bases lay outside the gene matches. CDR3 nucleotide sequence: TGTGCCAGCAGAGACGGGACTAGCGGTGCCTCCTACGAGCAGTACTTC. It is translated as CASRDGTSGASYEQYF.